A single sample is the source of the 15 T cell receptor beta chains below, sequenced in a study of T cell clonality in common variable immunodeficiency. Generated by immunoSEQ multiplex PCR, the TCRdb table keeps only in-frame clones and is missing some. The sample was found to contain tens of thousands of clones, and every one recurs. What was sequenced was peripheral blood mononuclear cells. The receptors were gathered from a person between 18 and 70 years old in good health.

This clone was counted many times. Read coverage stops 3 residues before the CDR3 terminus; the germline J gene supplies the remainder. The chain carries TRBV19 and TRBJ1-1; 8 nucleotides line up with TRBD1. This CDR3 is 16 amino acids long. Germline assignment: CDR1 LNHDA and CDR2 SQIVND (reference sequence). V lost 5 bases and J lost 0; bases outside the gene matches: 8. This CDR3 is CASSLRTGLLNTEAFF. The DNA read from the CDR3 is TGTGCCAGTAGTCTCCGGACAGGGCTTTTGAACACTGAA.

This clone appeared many times. The sequenced fragment ends 3 residues before the CDR3 boundary, so the rest is inferred from the germline J gene. The rearrangement links TRBV7-2 to TRBJ1-2, with TRBD1 identical over 10 bases. Per germline, CDR1 SGHTA and CDR2 FQGNSA. The length of the CDR3 is 14 residues. Trimming at V came to 6 bases and at J to 6 bases, leaving 7 bases not matched to a gene. The sequenced part of the CDR3 DNA is TGTGCCAGCAGTCGAAAGGACAGGGGGGATGGC. As protein: CASSRKDRGDG. The complete CDR3 sequence is CASSRKDRGDGYTF.

This clone was seen repeatedly, ten times or more. Coverage ceases 3 residues before the CDR3 finishes, and the germline J gene fills in the end. The chain recombines TRBV5-1 with TRBJ2-2; D uncertain. V lost 4 bases and J 8 bases, leaving 18 bases between the germline ends. The CDR3 covers 15 residues. From germline, CDR1 is SGHRS and CDR2 YFSETQ. The DNA read from the CDR3 is TGCGCCAGCAGCCTGGCAGACTTAGGAACGGGGGAG. It translates to CASSLADLGTGE. The full CDR3 is CASSLADLGTGELFF.

Many counts were recorded for this clone. Coverage ceases 3 residues before the CDR3 finishes, and the germline J gene fills in the end. This chain joins TRBV5-1 and TRBJ2-1, with 9 bases lining up with TRBD2. Germline V lookup: CDR1 SGHRS, CDR2 YFSETQ. V shed 2 bases, J shed 0 bases, and the junction held 0 bases outside the gene matches. The CDR3 is made up of 15 amino acids. Here the CDR3 reads CASSFSGSSYNEQFF. The part of the CDR3 DNA that was read is TGCGCCAGCAGCTTTAGCGGGAGCTCCTACAATGAG. Supplemented by reference TRBV5-1 and TRBJ2-1, the full variable domain reads KAGVTQTPRYLIKTRGQQVTLSCSPISGHRSVSWYQQTPGQGLQFLFEYFSETQRNKGNFPGRFSGRQFSNSRSEMNVSTLELGDSALYLCASSFSGSSYNEQFFGPGTRLTVL.

This clone was recorded at least ten times. Coverage ceases 3 residues before the CDR3 finishes, and the germline J gene fills in the end. The rearrangement links TRBV7-9 to TRBJ1-2; no reliable D call. The germline CDR1 and CDR2 sequences are SEHNR and FQNEAQ (reference sequence). Deletions cut 5 bases from V and 1 base from J, with 8 bases between. This CDR3 has 13 residues. The part of the CDR3 DNA that was read is TGTGCCAGCAGCCCACAGAATAACTATGGC. This encodes CASSPQNNYG. The complete CDR3 reads CASSPQNNYGYTF.

This clone was observed at least ten times. Read sequence stops 3 residues before the CDR3 end, and the germline J gene provides the missing end. The chain links TRBV20-1 to TRBJ1-6; possibly TRBD1 for D (5 bases). The CDR3 has 14 amino acids. Germline lookup yields CDR1 DFQATT and CDR2 SNEGSKA (reference sequence). Trimming took off 5 bases at V and 5 bases at J, with 13 bases between the two ends. CDR3 DNA (partial): TGCAGTGCTCTAAGGACGGGGGATAATTCACCC. Protein sequence: CSALRTGDNSP. The full CDR3 sequence reads CSALRTGDNSPLHF.

This clone was detected ten times or more. The sequenced fragment ends 3 residues before the CDR3 boundary, so the rest is inferred from the germline J gene. V gene TRBV19 combines with J gene TRBJ2-7, with 11 bases lining up with TRBD2. This CDR3 is 15 amino acids long. The germline V gene encodes CDR1 LNHDA and CDR2 SQIVND (reference sequence). The V and J ends lost 5 bases and 2 bases, in that order; junction bases with no gene match: 5. The DNA read from the CDR3 is TGTGCCAGTAGTGTCGGGACTAGCGGAACCTACGAG. Amino acids: CASSVGTSGTYE. The CDR3, in full, reads CASSVGTSGTYEQYF. The entire variable domain, with the rest obtained from reference TRBV19 and TRBJ2-7, is as follows: DGGITQSPKYLFRKEGQNVTLSCEQNLNHDAMYWYRQDPGQGLRLIYYSQIVNDFQKGDIAEGYSVSREKKESFPLTVTSAQKNPTAFYLCASSVGTSGTYEQYFGPGTRLTVT.

At least ten counts were recorded for this clone. The CDR3 end is not reached by the read, which stops 3 residues before it; the germline J gene fills it in. The chain links TRBV30 to TRBJ1-1; 8 bases fit TRBD1. Per the germline V gene, CDR1 is GTSNPN and CDR2 is SVGIG (reference sequence). The V segment lost 3 bases and the J segment 1 base; nucleotides outside the gene matches: 10. This CDR3 comprises 16 residues. The CDR3 DNA, read in part, is TGTGCCTGGAGGCCCCACGGACAGGGAGGGAACACTGAA. Protein: CAWRPHGQGGNTE. The entire CDR3 is CAWRPHGQGGNTEAFF.

This clone came up many times. Coverage ceases 3 residues before the CDR3 finishes, and the germline J gene fills in the end. V is TRBV24-1 and J is TRBJ2-1; 13 nucleotides match TRBD2. CDR1 is KGHDR, CDR2 SFDVKD, per germline. V shed 4 bases and J 7 bases; nucleotides not matched to a gene: 6. The CDR3 loop spans 16 amino acids. This chain's CDR3 is CATSDGLAGAGNEQFF. The CDR3 bases that were read are TGTGCCACCAGTGACGGACTAGCGGGAGCAGGGAATGAG.

This clone was seen repeatedly, ten times or more. Read coverage stops 3 residues before the CDR3 terminus; the germline J gene supplies the remainder. The chain recombines TRBV7-2 with TRBJ2-3, with a tentative D call TRBD1 (5 bases). The germline CDR1 and CDR2 sequences are SGHTA and FQGNSA. With 4 bases removed from V and 4 bases from J, the gap between germline ends came to 12 bases. This CDR3 region has 14 residues. The CDR3 bases that were read are TGTGCCAGCAGCTCGTTTCAGGGTGCAGATACG. Protein sequence: CASSSFQGADT. The CDR3 as a whole reads CASSSFQGADTQYF.

The table lists this clone with many counts. The read is 3 residues too short to cover the CDR3 end, so that end is filled in from the germline J gene. The J gene is TRBJ2-7, the V gene TRBV19; possibly TRBD2 for D (6 bases). V dropped 3 bases and J dropped 4 bases, with 10 bases sitting between them. There are 13 residues in the CDR3. Germline CDR1 is LNHDA and CDR2 is SQIVND (reference sequence). The CDR3 DNA, read in part, is TGTGCCAGTAGTATTAGCGGTCCGTACGAG. Translating it yields CASSISGPYE. The entire CDR3 is CASSISGPYEQYF.

Many counts were recorded for this clone. The CDR3 is cut off 3 residues early in the read; its end comes from the germline J gene. The chain is built from TRBV2 and TRBJ1-1; D not certain. Germline CDR1 SNHLY, CDR2 FYNNEI. V was cut by 5 bases and J by 3 bases, with 4 bases left in between. This CDR3 spans 11 amino acids. The covered CDR3 bases are TGTGCCAGCAGTCCATACACTGAA. Encoded protein: CASSPYTE. The complete CDR3 protein is CASSPYTEAFF.

This clone was picked up many times. The read terminates 3 residues ahead of where the CDR3 ends, so the germline J gene completes it. J is TRBJ2-3 and V is TRBV12-3 or TRBV12-4; maybe TRBD2 (5 bases). The length of the CDR3 is 14 residues. Trimming left V 3 bases short and J 2 bases short, with 9 bases between. The CDR3 here is CASSFYGLTDTQYF. The sequenced part of the CDR3 DNA is TGTGCCAGCAGTTTCTACGGACTCACAGATACG.

Many counts were recorded for this clone. The CDR3 sequence: CSARASGNNSPLHF. Partial CDR3 DNA: TGCAGTGCCCGGGCGTCAGGGAATAATTCACCC. This chain uses TRBV20-1 with TRBJ1-6, with D possibly TRBD1 on 5 matching bases. The read terminates 3 residues ahead of where the CDR3 ends, so the germline J gene completes it. This CDR3 contains 14 residues. V was cut by 6 bases and J by 5 bases, with 14 bases left in between. CDR1 and CDR2 from the germline V gene are DFQATT and SNEGSKA (reference sequence).

This clone was counted at least ten times. Read sequence stops 3 residues before the CDR3 end, and the germline J gene provides the missing end. The chain joins TRBV5-5 to TRBJ2-7; D uncertain. Germline V gene sequence: CDR1 SGHKS, CDR2 YYEKEE (reference sequence). The CDR3 consists of 15 residues. Trimming removed 0 bases from V and 4 bases from J, with 14 bases in between. CDR3 bases read: TGTGCCAGCAGCTTGGCCCCCAGTTATCAATACGAG. Translating gives CASSLAPSYQYE. The entire CDR3 protein is CASSLAPSYQYEQYF.